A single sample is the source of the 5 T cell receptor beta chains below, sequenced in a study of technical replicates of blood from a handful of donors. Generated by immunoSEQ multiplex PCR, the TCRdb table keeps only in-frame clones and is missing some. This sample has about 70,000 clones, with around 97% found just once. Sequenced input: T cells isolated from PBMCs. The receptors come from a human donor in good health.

CDR3 residues: CAISRGGGTNTGELFF. The CDR3 DNA sequence: TGTGCCATCAGCCGAGGGGGGGGAACGAACACCGGGGAGCTGTTTTTT. The chain is built from TRBV10-3 and TRBJ2-2; D is possibly TRBD2 (7 bases). Germline CDR1 reads ENHRY; CDR2 reads SYGVKD. The CDR3 has 16 residues. Trimming shortened V by 6 bases and J by 0 bases, and 14 bases separated the two germline ends.

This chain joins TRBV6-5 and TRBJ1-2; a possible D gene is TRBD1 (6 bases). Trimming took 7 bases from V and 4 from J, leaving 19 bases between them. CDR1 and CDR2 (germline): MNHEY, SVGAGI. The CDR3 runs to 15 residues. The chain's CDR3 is CASTPRPDSVYGYTF. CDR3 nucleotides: TGTGCCAGCACACCCCGCCCGGACAGCGTCTATGGCTACACCTTC.

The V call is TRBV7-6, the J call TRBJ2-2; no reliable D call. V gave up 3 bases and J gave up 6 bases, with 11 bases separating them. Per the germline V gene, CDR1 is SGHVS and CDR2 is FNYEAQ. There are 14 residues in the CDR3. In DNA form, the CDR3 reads TGTGCCAGCAGCTTGGCTCTTAGCTCCGGGGAGCTGTTTTTT. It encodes CASSLALSSGELFF.

The CDR3 spells CATGPGTFTGGYTF. In DNA form, the CDR3 reads TGTGCCACCGGGCCCGGGACATTCACTGGGGGCTACACCTTC. The chain combines TRBV27 with TRBJ1-2, with a possible D match to TRBD1 (6 bases). The CDR3 is 14 residues long. CDR1 MNHEY and CDR2 SMNVEV come from the germline V gene (reference sequence). V was shortened by 10 bases and J by 8 bases, with 23 bases between the two germline ends.

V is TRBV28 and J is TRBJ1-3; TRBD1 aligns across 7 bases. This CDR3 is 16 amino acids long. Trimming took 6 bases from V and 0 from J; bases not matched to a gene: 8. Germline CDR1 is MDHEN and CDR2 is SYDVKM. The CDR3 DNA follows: TGTGCCAGCAGCCCCGGACAGGTGCCCTCTGGAAACACCATATATTTT. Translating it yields CASSPGQVPSGNTIYF.